This TCR beta chain was recovered during a study of patients and donors after allogeneic stem cell transplantation. The CDR3 runs to 16 residues. Trimming shortened V by 4 bases and J by 2 bases, and 17 bases separated the two germline ends. Germline V gene data show CDR1 as MDHEN and CDR2 as SYDVKM. TCRdb re-derived calls from the RT-PCR reads in MiXCR, one entry per CDR3 protein. The sample has approximately 200,000 distinct CDR3 sequences, less than 50% seen once. This sequence joins TRBV28 and TRBJ1-2; perhaps TRBD1 as D (6 bases). The TCR was taken from a human donor who was either an allogeneic HSCT recipient or a stem cell or donor lymphocyte infusion donor (not recorded which). It is not recorded whose cells these are; they may come from a transplant donor. The source material was blood, either unsorted or a sorted T cell fraction (not recorded which). The CDR3 DNA reads TGTGCCAGCAGTTCACCCGGCGGGGGGCAGAACTATGGCTACACCTTC. Protein sequence: CASSSPGGGQNYGYTF.